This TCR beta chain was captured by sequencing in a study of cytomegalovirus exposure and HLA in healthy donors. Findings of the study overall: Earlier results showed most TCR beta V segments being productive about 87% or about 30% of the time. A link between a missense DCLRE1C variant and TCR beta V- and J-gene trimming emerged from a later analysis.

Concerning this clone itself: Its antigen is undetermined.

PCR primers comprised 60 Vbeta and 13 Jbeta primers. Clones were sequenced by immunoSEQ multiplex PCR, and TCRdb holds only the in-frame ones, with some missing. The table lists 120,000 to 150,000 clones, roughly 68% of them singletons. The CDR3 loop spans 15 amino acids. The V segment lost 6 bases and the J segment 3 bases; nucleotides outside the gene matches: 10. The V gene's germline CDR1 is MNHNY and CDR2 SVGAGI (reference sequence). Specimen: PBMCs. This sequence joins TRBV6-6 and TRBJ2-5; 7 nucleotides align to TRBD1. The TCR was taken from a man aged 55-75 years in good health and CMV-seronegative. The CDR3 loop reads CASRKDRDFEETQYF. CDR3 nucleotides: TGTGCCAGCAGGAAAGACAGGGATTTCGAAGAGACCCAGTACTTC.